The rows below give T cell receptor beta chains drawn from one sample of a study of T-cell reconstitution after alpha-beta-depleted transplantation in children. TCRdb reprocessed the PCR reads via MiXCR and lists one record per CDR3 protein. The sample includes roughly 220,000 distinct CDR3 sequences, 12% seen only once; the top ten take about 2.4%. Here the sequenced sample was PBMCs from the stem cell graft donor, taken from the stem cell graft. These receptors were obtained from a human donor who donated a stem cell graft to a child with acute lymphoblastic leukemia. CDR3s include the opening cysteine and the closing phenylalanine or tryptophan. The D gene is left open where the match is weak. Clone size, where shown, is once, few, many, or a class for clones that have expanded.

V	D	size	J	DNA	CDR3
TRBV4-2	NA	NA	TRBJ2-7	TGTGCCAGCAGCCAAGGGCGAGGGGAGCAGTACTTC	CASSQGRGEQYF
TRBV10-3	NA	many	TRBJ1-5	TGTGCCATCAGTGCTGACAGTAATCAGCCCCAGCATTTT	CAISADSNQPQHF
TRBV7-2	NA	many	TRBJ2-2	TGTGCCAGCAGCTTAGCTATTTTAACCGGGGAGCTGTTTTTT	CASSLAILTGELFF
TRBV9	TRBD2	many	TRBJ2-1	TGTGCCAGCAGCGTTGGCGGGGGGGCCTATGAGCAGTTCTTC	CASSVGGGAYEQFF
TRBV7-9	TRBD1	many	TRBJ2-5	TGTGCCAGCAGCTTATCTCAGGGACAGCAAAAAGAGACCCAGTACTTC	CASSLSQGQQKETQYF
TRBV10-3	NA	few	TRBJ2-4	TGTGCCATCAGGGGGGAGAGTCGGAACATTCAGTACTTC	CAIRGESRNIQYF
TRBV4-3	TRBD1	many	TRBJ1-2	TGCGCCAGCAGCCAAGATCGAGGACAGGGCAAAAGTTACTTCCATGGCGGCTACACCTTC	CASSQDRGQGKSYFHGGYTF
TRBV7-2	TRBD2	many	TRBJ2-5	TGTGCCAGCAGCTTCTCCGGGACTAAGACCCAGTACTTC	CASSFSGTKTQYF
TRBV5-6	NA	many	TRBJ2-3	TGTGCCAGCAGCCCCGATAGAGGCCGCACAGATACGCAGTATTTT	CASSPDRGRTDTQYF
TRBV24-1	NA	many	TRBJ2-3	TGTGCCACCAGTGATTACGGGAGTAGCACAGATACGCAGTATTTT	CATSDYGSSTDTQYF
TRBV20-1	NA	NA	TRBJ1-5	TGCAGTGCTACCCAGGATAATAGCAATCAGCCCCAGCATTTT	CSATQDNSNQPQHF
TRBV5-4	TRBD2	NA	TRBJ2-1	TGTGCCAGCAGCCCCGGGGGGGGTAGCACCTACAATGAGCAGTTCTTC	CASSPGGGSTYNEQFF
TRBV19	NA	NA	TRBJ1-5	TGTGCCAGTAGAGGGATTACTCAGCCCCAGCATTTT	CASRGITQPQHF
TRBV11-2	NA	many	TRBJ2-1	TGTGCCAGCAGCTTAGATAAGGGGGTCTTACTTTACAATGAGCAGTTCTTC	CASSLDKGVLLYNEQFF
TRBV10-3	TRBD2	many	TRBJ2-7	TGTGCCATCAGTGACGTGAAGGGTAGCGGGAGGGCGAGCGACGAGCAGTACTTC	CAISDVKGSGRASDEQYF
TRBV4-3	NA	few	TRBJ2-1	TGCGCCAGCAGCCAAGTGGGGACCGGCTACAATGAGCAGTTCTTC	CASSQVGTGYNEQFF
TRBV5-1	NA	many	TRBJ1-2	TGCGCCAGCAGCTTAGGATCAGGTTCTGGCTACACCTTC	CASSLGSGSGYTF
TRBV6-4	NA	many	TRBJ2-1	TGTGCCAGCGGGAGCGGCTCCTACAATGAGCAGTTCTTC	CASGSGSYNEQFF
TRBV29-1	NA	many	TRBJ2-7	TGCAGCGTTGAAAGCAGGGGCTACGAGCAGTACTTC	CSVESRGYEQYF
TRBV6-1	NA	many	TRBJ1-6	TGTGCCAGCAGCAGGGGTTGGGATTCACCCCTCCACTTT	CASSRGWDSPLHF
TRBV2	NA	once	TRBJ2-1	TGTGCCAGCAGTCCTAGCATGGCCTACAATGAGCAGTTCTTC	CASSPSMAYNEQFF
TRBV9	NA	many	TRBJ1-1	TGTGCCAGCAGCCCGAGTGTTATTAGGGGAGCTTTCTTT	CASSPSVIRGAFF
TRBV20-1	TRBD1	many	TRBJ2-7	TGCAGTGCTACGCCGGGACAGCCCTACGAGCAGTACTTC	CSATPGQPYEQYF
TRBV6-5	NA	many	TRBJ1-1	TGTGCCAGCATGAGGGACACTGAAGCTTTCTTT	CASMRDTEAFF
TRBV6-5	TRBD1	many	TRBJ1-5	TGTGCCAGCAGTTGGGACAGGCGTGGTAGCCAGCATTTT	CASSWDRRGSQHF
TRBV20-1	TRBD2	many	TRBJ2-1	TGCAGTTTCGCACCAGCGGGGATTTCCTACAATGAGCAGTTCTTC	CSFAPAGISYNEQFF
TRBV13	NA	many	TRBJ2-3	TGTGCCAGCAGCTCGGAGGATGAATTGGGCACAGATACGCAGTATTTT	CASSSEDELGTDTQYF
TRBV20-1	TRBD2	few	TRBJ2-5	TGCTCGAGCCCCCCCCTAGCGGGAGTTAAGGAGACCCAGTACTTC	CSSPPLAGVKETQYF
TRBV5-1	NA	many	TRBJ2-1	TGCGCCAGCAGCCCCATCGGGACCCTCAATGAGCAGTTCTTC	CASSPIGTLNEQFF
TRBV20-1	NA	many	TRBJ2-4	TGCAGTGCCGTCAACCCTGGATCCAAAAACATTCAGTACTTC	CSAVNPGSKNIQYF